This T cell receptor (beta chain) emerged from a study of PD-1 blockade in mismatch repair-deficient tumors (dated by TCRdb to about 2017). With respect to the entire study: The trial enrolled 86 consecutive patients with 12 to 13 mismatch repair-deficient cancer types between 2013 and 2016, all previously treated and progressing. Tumor-associated T cell clones were tracked in the peripheral blood of patients responding to PD-1 blockade by deep sequencing of TCR CDR3 regions. The study at large found these results: Rapid expansion after pembrolizumab followed by contraction, generally before radiologic responses, was shown by tumor-resident clones, which were often undetectable in blood before treatment.

Mismatch repair deficiency in every enrolled patient was established by polymerase chain reaction or immunohistochemistry. TCR sequencing was performed for a few patients who responded to pembrolizumab therapy. In the phase II trial, pembrolizumab PD-1 blockade was tested prospectively in advanced mismatch repair-deficient cancers, no matter which tissue of origin the cancers came from. Peripheral blood T cell samples were gathered serially, both before PD-1 blockade started and at multiple time points afterward. The timing of each blood sample was reported as weeks after the first dose of pembrolizumab. Library prep was done by the immunoSEQ multiplex PCR assay. TCRdb mirrors the immuneACCESS table, restricted to in-frame sequences. Some clones are absent from its copies; in checked studies, under half trace to an unresolved V gene, and the reason for the others is unknown. The table for this sample lists more than 95,000 clones; roughly 86% of them were counted only once. Approximately 12% of the sample rests with the top ten.

Notes on this clone: Its antigen has not been determined. No much larger clonotype is one base removed from it; base qualities were not supplied.

Compared with germline, V lacks 2 bases and J lacks 5 bases; bases without a gene match: 1. From the cysteine through the phenylalanine, the CDR3 covers 12 amino acids. The kept DNA is CDR3 alone, 36 bases in frame from the first base. According to the germline V gene (reference sequence), CDR1 reads GTSNPN and CDR2 reads SVGIG. Material: peripheral blood, obtained 44 weeks after starting pembrolizumab. The sequence links TRBV30 to TRBJ2-5; 8 central bases correspond to TRBD2. This sequence originates from an adult with mismatch repair-deficient cancer. This receptor has the CDR3 CAWSSGGETQYF. The bases are TGTGCCTGGAGTTCGGGGGGGGAGACCCAGTACTTC.